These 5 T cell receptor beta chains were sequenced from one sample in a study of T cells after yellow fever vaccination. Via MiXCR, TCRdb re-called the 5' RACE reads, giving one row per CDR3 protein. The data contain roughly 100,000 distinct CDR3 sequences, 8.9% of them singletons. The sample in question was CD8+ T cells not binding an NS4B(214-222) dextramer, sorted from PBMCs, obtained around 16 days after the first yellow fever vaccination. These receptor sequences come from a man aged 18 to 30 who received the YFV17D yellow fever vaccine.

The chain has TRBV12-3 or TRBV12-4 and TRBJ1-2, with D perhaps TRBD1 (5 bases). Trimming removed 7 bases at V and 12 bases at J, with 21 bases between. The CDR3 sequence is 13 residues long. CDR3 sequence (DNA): TGTGCCAGCACAAAAGACAGAATAGGTTTGAACACCTTC. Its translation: CASTKDRIGLNTF.

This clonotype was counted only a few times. Here the CDR3 DNA reads TGTGCCAGCAGCTTGGGACAGTTCTCCTACGAGCAGTACGTC. Translating gives CASSLGQFSYEQYV. The chain couples TRBV5-6 to TRBJ2-7; TRBD1 is a possible D gene (5 bases). In germline, CDR1 is SGHDT, CDR2 YYEEEE. This CDR3 is built from 14 residues. The ends were cut back, 0 bases at V and 0 bases at J, with 7 bases in the middle.

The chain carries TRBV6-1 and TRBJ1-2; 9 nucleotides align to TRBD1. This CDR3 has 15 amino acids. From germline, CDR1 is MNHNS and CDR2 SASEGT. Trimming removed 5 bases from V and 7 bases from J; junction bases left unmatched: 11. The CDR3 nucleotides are TGTGCCAGCAGTCCCCGGGACAGGGTAATCGGTGGCTACACCTTC. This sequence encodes CASSPRDRVIGGYTF.

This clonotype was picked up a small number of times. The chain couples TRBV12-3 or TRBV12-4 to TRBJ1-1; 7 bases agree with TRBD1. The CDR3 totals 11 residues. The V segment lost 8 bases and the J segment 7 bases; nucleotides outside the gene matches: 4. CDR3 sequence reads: CASQGDIEAFF. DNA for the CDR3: TGTGCCAGCCAGGGGGATATTGAAGCTTTCTTT.

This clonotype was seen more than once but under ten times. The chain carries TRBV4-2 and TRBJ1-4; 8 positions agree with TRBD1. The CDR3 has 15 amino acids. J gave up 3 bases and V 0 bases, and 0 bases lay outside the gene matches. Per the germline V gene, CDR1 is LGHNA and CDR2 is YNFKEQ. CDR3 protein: CASSQEQGANEKLFF. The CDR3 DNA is TGTGCCAGCAGCCAAGAACAGGGGGCTAATGAAAAACTGTTTTTT.